The source of this T cell receptor beta chain is a study of T cells in Graves' hyperthyroidism and ophthalmopathy. Study-wide results and limits: Most expanded thyroid clonotypes above 0.001 also appeared in blood. Onset of ophthalmopathy came a median 6.5 months after the model predicted it.

Using RNA transcripts as the source, TCR beta CDR3 regions were amplified. HTBI primers were used for first-round RT-PCR of the TCR CDR3. TCRdb recomputed calls from the multiplex PCR reads with MiXCR, one row per CDR3 protein. The sample includes a few hundred thousand distinct CDR3 sequences, approximately 16% of them seen just once. From germline, CDR1 is SGHAT and CDR2 FQNNGV. V was clipped by 4 bases and J by 7 bases, with 16 bases between them. This CDR3 has 15 residues. The PBMCs were taken from more than 8 ml of fresh peripheral blood. This clonotype was counted only a few times. What it binds is not known.

The sequence was obtained from a woman aged 40 to 49 with Graves' ophthalmopathy. This chain connects TRBV11-2 to TRBJ2-2; D possibly corresponds to TRBD1 (6 bases). Sequencing was carried out using blood. In DNA, the CDR3 is TGTGCCAGCAGCTATTACCAACAGGGTGGCGGGGAGCTGTTTTTT. Translated, it gives CASSYYQQGGGELFF.